The source of this T cell receptor (beta chain) is a study of blood T cell repertoires in COVID-19 (TCRdb year 2020). General notes on the study: Collaborator samples came from the United States, Italy and Spain and covered acute and convalescent phases of COVID-19. Subjects who had been exposed to COVID-19, were actively infected with it, or had recovered from it provided the deeply sampled blood TCRbeta repertoires that made up the dataset. The material from the prospective study consisted of cDNA or gDNA derived from T cells, B-cell-depleted T cells, or PBMCs. Samples were obtained from the ongoing ImmuneRACE study (first 160 participants) and from over 1,000 subjects provided by 6 global collaborators. Sample metadata almost always included a de-identified subject ID, COVID-19 status, age in years and sex. The repertoires were released in a freely available public database intended as a resource for research on the immune response to SARS-CoV-2. Where HLA class I and class II types were available, the types were taken from metadata supplied by the sample provider, not from assay-based typing.

Turning to this clone: Its antigen is unknown. Base qualities were left out, and no much larger clone turns up one base away.

Spanning cysteine to phenylalanine, the CDR3 consists of 15 amino acids. Only the CDR3 region is kept as DNA, spanning 45 bases read in frame from base 1. Reading the germline V gene (reference sequence) gives CDR1 LNHNV and CDR2 YYDKDF. From V the trimming removes 9 bases and from J it removes 6 bases, while the gene matches leave 14 bases of the junction unaccounted for. TCRbeta CDR3 regions were amplified from genomic DNA using the immunoSEQ Assay, a bias-controlled multiplex PCR. On the authors' methods: The number of nucleated cells in each sample was estimated from the amplification of reference gene primers within the assay. To quantify the absolute abundance of each unique TCRbeta CDR3 rearrangement, sequence reads were collapsed and filtered. Productive Simpson clonality was computed per sample as the square root of Simpson's diversity index over productive rearrangements. TCRdb mirrors the immuneACCESS table, restricted to in-frame sequences. Some clones are absent from its copies; in checked studies, under half trace to an unresolved V gene, and the reason for the others is unknown. That table gives V, J and clone size, and the DNA gave D and trimming. The sample contains over 250,000 clones, about 88% of them found a single time. The ten largest make up 2.5% to 3% of the sample.

General study outcomes and caveats: The quantity of clinical and demographic metadata differed by source and by participant and was supplied without curation.

Participants in the prospective study were enrolled through a virtual design, were aged roughly 18 to 90 years, and lived in roughly 24 United States geographic areas. To assign participants to cohorts, the prospective study relied on clinical history that participants themselves reported in a screening survey and a study questionnaire. ImmuneRACE Cohort 3 recovered participants were defined by two consecutive negative NP/OP PCR tests, healthcare professional clearance, or symptom resolution. In the prospective study, mobile phlebotomists collected whole blood, serum and a nasopharyngeal or oropharyngeal swab from each participant. Participants in the prospective study had the option to provide additional blood draws and questionnaires over a roughly two-month period. Blood samples from the prospective study were shipped frozen or at room temperature prior to DNA extraction.

The chain uses TRBV15 and TRBJ2-1; 7 bases in the junction line up with TRBD2. What was sequenced was PBMCs or T cells enriched from blood (not recorded which). This sequence was found in a woman aged 50 to 65 who had recovered from COVID-19. The CDR3 corresponds to CATGAGGRLLNEQFF. The base sequence is TGTGCCACTGGGGCCGGCGGGAGATTACTCAATGAGCAGTTCTTC.